The source of this T cell receptor (beta chain) is a study of T cell responses to AZD1222 COVID-19 vaccine. Findings and limits, study-wide: Spike as a whole was targeted by vaccine-associated CD4 TCRs, dominant at 160-218 and 743-854.

Data came from immunoSEQ multiplex PCR; TCRdb stores just in-frame clones and leaves some out. The sample carries 140,000 to 150,000 clones, 90% to 95% recorded once. As regards this clone: Its antigen is not identified.

CDR1 is MNHEY and CDR2 is SVGAGI in the germline V gene. CDR3 length: 15 amino acids. V lost 7 bases and J lost 2; bases outside the gene matches: 5. This TCR was recovered from an adult in good health. The genes are TRBV6-5 and TRBJ1-1, with 12 nucleotides matching TRBD1. This specimen consisted of peripheral blood, obtained on day 0 of AZD1222 vaccination. As DNA, the CDR3 is TGTGCCAGCAAAGGGACAGGGGGCATCAACACTGAAGCTTTCTTT. As protein: CASKGTGGINTEAFF.